These 27 T cell receptor beta chains originate from one sample sequenced in a study of monozygotic twins with inflammatory bowel disease (dated by TCRdb to between 2019 and 2020). Preparation of the library involved 5' RACE. The sequencing machine was an Illumina HiSeq 2500. TCRdb reprocessed the reads and lists each CDR3 protein sequence as a single entry, with no DNA. The record for this sample contains approximately 400,000 distinct CDR3 sequences. The ten largest clonotypes hold roughly 2.3% of the sample. Sample: blood. These receptors originate from a human donor with ulcerative colitis or Crohn's disease, or a healthy co-twin of an affected twin (not recorded which).

The V and J genes are TRBV6-6 and TRBJ1-2. The CDR3 length is 14 residues. Germline CDR1 reads MNHNY; CDR2 reads SVGAGI (reference sequence). CDR3: CASSYRDSRWGYTF.

V is TRBV13 and J is TRBJ2-1; TCRdb's D gene call, TRBD1, goes unchecked for lack of DNA. This CDR3 contains 16 residues. CDR1 PRHDT and CDR2 FYEKMQ come from the germline V gene (reference sequence). The CDR3 sequence is CASSSARTGDGNEQFF.

The V and J genes are TRBV5-1 and TRBJ2-1; the D gene TCRdb calls, TRBD2, cannot be checked with no DNA. CDR1 and CDR2 from the germline V gene are SGHRS and YFSETQ. The CDR3 length is 16 residues. Here the CDR3 reads CASSGGPGLAMNEQFF.

The J gene is TRBJ2-1, the V gene TRBV5-1; TCRdb names TRBD1, which stays unverified in the absence of DNA. The length of the CDR3 is 14 residues. The germline V gene has CDR1 SGHRS and CDR2 YFSETQ. Here the CDR3 reads CASSLRTGSNEQFF.

The chain uses TRBV12-3 or TRBV12-4 and TRBJ1-5; TCRdb names TRBD1, which stays unverified in the absence of DNA. The length of the CDR3 is 16 residues. CDR3 protein: CASSPNRGRTHQPQHF.

The chain carries TRBV29-1 and TRBJ2-1; TCRdb's D gene call, TRBD2, goes unchecked for lack of DNA. The CDR3 runs to 15 residues. CDR1 SQVTM and CDR2 ANQGSEA come from the germline V gene. The CDR3 here is CSVARGTSGMFEQFF.

V is TRBV20-1 and J is TRBJ1-6; TCRdb calls TRBD1, which cannot be checked without DNA. This CDR3 is built from 16 residues. Germline V gene sequence: CDR1 DFQATT, CDR2 SNEGSKA (reference sequence). The CDR3 reads CSARGLPGQGGSPLHF.

The chain uses TRBV11-1 and TRBJ2-1; checking the TCRdb D call of TRBD1 is not possible without DNA. This CDR3 has 18 amino acids. Germline lookup yields CDR1 SGHAT and CDR2 FQDESV (reference sequence). The CDR3 reads CASSLGQGRLSSYNEQFF. Variable domain in full (rest from reference TRBV11-1 and TRBJ2-1): EAEVAQSPRYKITEKSQAVAFWCDPISGHATLYWYRQILGQGPELLVQFQDESVVDDSQLPKDRFSAERLKGVDSTLKIQPAELGDSAMYLCASSLGQGRLSSYNEQFFGPGTRLTVL.

J is TRBJ1-1 and V is TRBV20-1; TCRdb calls TRBD1, which cannot be checked without DNA. Germline assignment: CDR1 DFQATT and CDR2 SNEGSKA (reference sequence). The CDR3 consists of 15 residues. CDR3 sequence: CSAVGTPSQGTEAFF.

The chain has TRBV20-1 and TRBJ2-7; the TRBD1 assignment by TCRdb is unverifiable without DNA. Germline CDR1 reads DFQATT; CDR2 reads SNEGSKA (reference sequence). The CDR3 length is 14 residues. The CDR3 protein is CSAGKTGLNYEQYF.

The V gene is TRBV6-5, the J gene TRBJ1-1; TCRdb names TRBD1, which stays unverified in the absence of DNA. Germline V lookup: CDR1 MNHEY, CDR2 SVGAGI. The CDR3 runs to 17 residues. The CDR3 is CASSYSNRPQMNTEAFF.

The chain is built from TRBV12-3 or TRBV12-4 and TRBJ1-1; there is no DNA to check the TCRdb D call of TRBD1. This CDR3 spans 15 amino acids. The CDR3 reads CASSLTGALNTEAFF.

This chain connects TRBV3-1 to TRBJ2-7. This CDR3 has 13 residues. The germline V gene encodes CDR1 LGHDT and CDR2 YNNKEL (reference sequence). CDR3 sequence: CASSQMASYEQYF.

This chain's CDR3 is CASSFPSGGVDEQFF. The chain recombines TRBV4-2 with TRBJ2-1; without DNA, the TCRdb call of TRBD2 cannot be checked. The CDR3 is made up of 15 amino acids. CDR1 is LGHNA and CDR2 is YNFKEQ in the germline V gene.

CDR3 sequence reads: CASSIRTGGRNQPQHF. The chain uses TRBV12-3 or TRBV12-4 and TRBJ1-5; the TCRdb D gene call, TRBD1, has no DNA to confirm it. This CDR3 has 16 residues.

V usage is TRBV20-1 and J usage is TRBJ1-2; TCRdb's D call, TRBD1, is unchecked because there is no DNA. This CDR3 is built from 15 residues. Germline V gene sequence: CDR1 DFQATT, CDR2 SNEGSKA (reference sequence). CDR3 sequence reads: CSAGGDRVFLYGYTF.

The J gene is TRBJ1-1, the V gene TRBV6-5. This CDR3 has 13 amino acids. Germline V gene sequence: CDR1 MNHEY, CDR2 SVGAGI. The CDR3 protein is CASTEEGLARAFF.

V usage is TRBV10-3 and J usage is TRBJ1-4; TCRdb returns TRBD1, unconfirmable since there is no DNA. The CDR3 is 11 residues long. CDR1 and CDR2 (germline): ENHRY, SYGVKD. CDR3 protein: CAAGGNEKLFF.

The V call is TRBV7-6, the J call TRBJ2-6; with no DNA, the TCRdb D assignment of TRBD2 cannot be verified. Looked up from germline, CDR1 is SGHVS and CDR2 is FNYEAQ. The CDR3 has 20 amino acids. CDR3 loop: CASSSLAGGYPDTGANVLTF.

The V and J genes are TRBV4-2 and TRBJ2-3. The germline V gene encodes CDR1 LGHNA and CDR2 YNFKEQ. CDR3 length: 14 amino acids. The CDR3 is CASSPLRDTDTQYF.

The chain is built from TRBV6-5 and TRBJ2-7. Germline assignment: CDR1 MNHEY and CDR2 SVGAGI. The CDR3 length is 13 residues. CDR3 region: CASSIQSAYEQYF.

The rearrangement uses TRBV28 and TRBJ2-2; TCRdb outputs TRBD2, but without DNA this stays unchecked. There are 14 residues in the CDR3. Per germline, CDR1 MDHEN and CDR2 SYDVKM. The CDR3 sequence is CASRRGGLSGELFF.

This sequence joins TRBV5-1 and TRBJ2-1. The CDR3 consists of 14 residues. Germline lookup yields CDR1 SGHRS and CDR2 YFSETQ. The CDR3 region is CASSLGYGGNEQFF.

The rearrangement links TRBV5-5 to TRBJ2-6. CDR3 size: 15 residues. Germline assignment: CDR1 SGHKS and CDR2 YYEKEE (reference sequence). This chain's CDR3 is CASTVDSSGANVLTF.

The V and J genes are TRBV5-1 and TRBJ2-5; without DNA, the TCRdb call of TRBD2 cannot be checked. Germline V gene data show CDR1 as SGHRS and CDR2 as YFSETQ. This CDR3 has 18 residues. The chain's CDR3 is CASSLATEIAGEHGTQYF. Using reference TRBV5-1 and TRBJ2-5 for the parts outside the CDR3, the full variable domain is KAGVTQTPRYLIKTRGQQVTLSCSPISGHRSVSWYQQTPGQGLQFLFEYFSETQRNKGNFPGRFSGRQFSNSRSEMNVSTLELGDSALYLCASSLATEIAGEHGTQYFGPGTRLLVL.

The chain combines TRBV7-2 with TRBJ1-1. Germline assignment: CDR1 SGHTA and CDR2 FQGNSA. This CDR3 spans 14 amino acids. CDR3 amino acids: CASSLRQEGTEAFF.

The CDR3: CASSYSMTGYEQYF. The chain links TRBV6-5 to TRBJ2-7; TCRdb's D call, TRBD1, is unchecked because there is no DNA. The germline gives CDR1 MNHEY, CDR2 SVGAGI. The CDR3 sequence is 14 residues long.